Shown below are 23 T cell receptor beta chains from a single sample sequenced in a study of CD8 T cell repertoires and HIV-1 epitope variants. Here immunoSEQ multiplex PCR was the method, and the copy in TCRdb shows in-frame clones only, minus some. The sample has thousands of clones; 55% to 65% are singletons. The antigens these receptors bind are not known. Input material: cultured CD8+ T cells derived from PBMCs. These receptors came from a male donor with HIV.

The chain combines TRBV7-9 with TRBJ2-1; 8 bases line up with TRBD2. V lost 5 bases, J lost 2 bases, and 8 bases stayed unmatched. CDR3 size: 16 residues. In germline, CDR1 is SEHNR, CDR2 FQNEAQ (reference sequence). CDR3 nucleotide sequence: TGTGCCAGCAGCCCACTAAGGACTAGCCCCTACAATGAGCAGTTCTTC. It codes for CASSPLRTSPYNEQFF.

V gene TRBV5-1 combines with J gene TRBJ2-5; possibly TRBD1 for D (6 bases). CDR3 length: 14 residues. The V end lost 0 bases, the J end lost 4 bases, and 10 bases lay between the germline ends. CDR1 SGHRS and CDR2 YFSETQ come from the germline V gene. The CDR3, as DNA: TGCGCCAGCAGCTTGGCTGGGGGCGTAGAGACCCAGTACTTC. This translates into CASSLAGGVETQYF.

The rearrangement uses TRBV7-3 and TRBJ2-5, with TRBD2 identical over 9 bases. The CDR3 is made up of 17 amino acids. CDR1 is SGHTA and CDR2 is FQGTGA in the germline V gene. The ends lost 2 bases at V and 5 bases at J; junction bases unmatched: 12. As DNA, the CDR3 is TGTGCCAGCAGCTTAGATCGGACGCGGGGGGGCAGGGAGACCCAGTACTTC. It is translated as CASSLDRTRGGRETQYF.

V usage is TRBV30 and J usage is TRBJ2-7; D call uncertain. The CDR3 has 15 amino acids. Trimming cost V 4 bases and J 10 bases, with 26 bases left between them. CDR1 and CDR2 (germline): GTSNPN, SVGIG (reference sequence). The CDR3 region is CAWTPLTGSGFNQYF. The CDR3 coding sequence is TGTGCCTGGACCCCCCTGACCGGATCAGGATTCAACCAGTACTTC.

The chain employs TRBV7-9 and TRBJ1-5, with TRBD1 identical over 8 bases. Germline values: CDR1 SEHNR, CDR2 FQNEAQ (reference sequence). This CDR3 has 14 amino acids. V trimming: 5 bases; J trimming: 5 bases; junction bases outside the gene matches: 5. DNA for the CDR3: TGTGCCAGCAGCCCCCCGACAGGGGATCAGCCCCAGCATTTT. Translating it yields CASSPPTGDQPQHF.

This chain's CDR3 is CASSLGQGPPQETQYF. CDR3 bases: TGTGCCAGCAGCTTAGGACAGGGCCCACCCCAAGAGACCCAGTACTTC. The gene calls are TRBV7-7 and TRBJ2-5, with TRBD1 identical over 7 bases. CDR1 is SSHAT and CDR2 is FNYEAQ in the germline V gene (reference sequence). V was pared by 1 base and J by 1 base, with 6 bases of the junction left unmatched. The CDR3 loop spans 16 amino acids.

V gene TRBV5-1 combines with J gene TRBJ2-3; D unresolved. The germline gives CDR1 SGHRS, CDR2 YFSETQ. Trimming took off 1 base at V and 4 bases at J, with 4 bases between the two ends. The CDR3 totals 12 residues. The CDR3 coding sequence is TGCGCCAGCAGCTTGCCCTCAGATACGCAGTATTTT. The encoded protein is CASSLPSDTQYF.

The rearrangement links TRBV23-1 to TRBJ2-7, with D possibly TRBD1 on 6 matching bases. TRBV23-1 qualifies as an ORF whose function is uncertain. The CDR3 is 15 amino acids. Trimming removed 8 bases from V and 2 bases from J, with 19 bases in between. The CDR3 DNA sequence: TGCGCCAGCCCAGGGGTGGGGGCCCAACCCTACGAGCAGTACTTC. Protein: CASPGVGAQPYEQYF.

For the CDR3, the DNA is TGTGCCAGCAGCCCGGGACAGGGCAGCAATCAGCCCCAGCATTTT. It encodes CASSPGQGSNQPQHF. The rearrangement links TRBV7-8 to TRBJ1-5; 9 positions agree with TRBD1. This CDR3 spans 15 amino acids. V gave up 5 bases and J gave up 1 base; unmatched junction bases: 3. Germline values: CDR1 SGHVS, CDR2 FQNEAQ.

J is TRBJ2-7 and V is TRBV7-8; D is tentatively TRBD1 or TRBD2 (5 bases each). Trimming took 2 bases from V and 2 from J, leaving 13 bases between them. Germline V CDR1 and CDR2: SGHVS, FQNEAQ. CDR3 length: 15 residues. CDR3 amino acids: CASSLKSGTPYEQYF. CDR3 DNA: TGTGCCAGCAGCTTAAAATCAGGGACCCCCTACGAGCAGTACTTC.

The rearrangement uses TRBV5-1 and TRBJ1-4; D unresolved. The V end was cut by 1 base, the J end by 7 bases, with 14 bases between. CDR1 is SGHRS, CDR2 YFSETQ, per germline. The CDR3 sequence is 15 residues long. CDR3 amino acids: CASSLHPGLREKLFF. The DNA of the CDR3 is TGCGCCAGCAGCTTGCACCCCGGGTTGCGTGAAAAACTGTTTTTT.

The J gene is TRBJ1-3, the V gene TRBV5-1, with a possible D match to TRBD1 (6 bases). CDR1 is SGHRS and CDR2 is YFSETQ in the germline V gene. The CDR3 is made up of 15 amino acids. Trimming removed 3 bases at V and 0 bases at J, with 10 bases between. CDR3 region: CASSSQGGSGNTIYF. The CDR3 bases are TGCGCCAGCAGCTCCCAAGGGGGCTCTGGAAACACCATATATTTT. Full variable domain (remainder filled in from reference TRBV5-1 and TRBJ1-3): KAGVTQTPRYLIKTRGQQVTLSCSPISGHRSVSWYQQTPGQGLQFLFEYFSETQRNKGNFPGRFSGRQFSNSRSEMNVSTLELGDSALYLCASSSQGGSGNTIYFGEGSWLTVV.

V usage is TRBV5-4 and J usage is TRBJ2-3; 8 bases agree with TRBD2. Germline values: CDR1 SGHNT, CDR2 YYREEE (reference sequence). V was clipped by 2 bases and J by 2 bases; unmatched bases: 13. The CDR3 has 18 amino acids. The CDR3 loop is CASSLMAGGGGSTDTQYF. The DNA of the CDR3 is TGTGCCAGCAGCTTAATGGCGGGGGGCGGGGGCTCCACAGATACGCAGTATTTT.

The chain combines TRBV5-6 with TRBJ2-7; the match to TRBD1 covers 8 bases. The germline CDR1 and CDR2 sequences are SGHDT and YYEEEE. Losses at the gene ends were 0 bases for V and 2 bases for J; bases not matched to a gene: 4. The CDR3 has 15 amino acids. The DNA of the CDR3 is TGTGCCAGCAGCTTGGAGACAGGGGCAACCTACGAGCAGTACTTC. Translating gives CASSLETGATYEQYF.

This clone was detected once. The chain combines TRBV4-2 with TRBJ1-1; 7 bases line up with TRBD1. The germline CDR1 and CDR2 sequences are LGHNA and YNFKEQ. This CDR3 comprises 13 residues. The V gene end was trimmed by 4 bases and the J gene end by 4 bases; junction bases not matched to a gene: 3. The DNA for the CDR3 is TGTGCCAGCAGCCCCTACAGGGGCACTGAAGCTTTCTTT. Protein sequence: CASSPYRGTEAFF.

V is TRBV7-9 and J is TRBJ2-2; the D gene is possibly TRBD1 (5 bases). The CDR3 is 16 amino acids. CDR1 and CDR2 (germline): SEHNR, FQNEAQ (reference sequence). V lost 5 bases to trimming and J lost 5 bases, with 18 bases between them. The CDR3 sequence: CASSPPGGARTGELFF. As DNA, the CDR3 is TGTGCCAGCAGCCCACCAGGTGGGGCGCGGACCGGGGAGCTGTTTTTT.

This clone was observed a handful of times. The V and J genes are TRBV2 and TRBJ1-2; D ambiguous. With 8 bases removed from V and 4 bases from J, the gap between germline ends came to 5 bases. This CDR3 has 10 residues. The germline gives CDR1 SNHLY, CDR2 FYNNEI. The CDR3, as DNA: TGTGCCAGCGCCAGCTATGGCTACACCTTC. It encodes CASASYGYTF. Full variable domain (remainder filled in from reference TRBV2 and TRBJ1-2): EPEVTQTPSHQVTQMGQEVILRCVPISNHLYFYWYRQILGQKVEFLVSFYNNEISEKSEIFDDQFSVERPDGSNFTLKIRSTKLEDSAMYFCASASYGYTFGSGTRLTVV.

J is TRBJ2-7 and V is TRBV11-3, with a weak D call TRBD2 (6 bases). The V gene's germline CDR1 is SGHNT and CDR2 YENEEA. V was cut by 2 bases and J by 0 bases, with 8 bases left in between. CDR3 length: 14 amino acids. In nucleotides, the CDR3 is TGTGCCAGCAGCTTAAACGGGGGCTCCTACGAGCAGTACTTC. Translating it yields CASSLNGGSYEQYF.

The chain is built from TRBV27 and TRBJ1-1; no reliable D call. Germline assignment: CDR1 MNHEY and CDR2 SMNVEV (reference sequence). V was trimmed by 6 bases and J by 1 base, leaving 6 bases between them. The CDR3 loop spans 12 amino acids. The CDR3 coding sequence is TGTGCCAGCAGGGAACAGAACACTGAAGCTTTCTTT. This sequence encodes CASREQNTEAFF.

This chain connects TRBV7-7 to TRBJ2-3; tentative D call: TRBD1 (5 bases). The CDR3 totals 14 residues. Between the trimmed V and J ends, which lost 5 bases and 3 bases, there was a span of 12 bases. CDR1 is SSHAT, CDR2 FNYEAQ, per germline (reference sequence). The CDR3: CASSTGHRTDTQYF. CDR3 DNA: TGTGCCAGCAGCACCGGGCACAGGACAGATACGCAGTATTTT.

CDR3 residues: CASSFTLWSNQPQHF. CDR3 DNA sequence: TGTGCCAGCAGTTTCACATTGTGGAGTAATCAGCCCCAGCATTTT. This rearrangement joins TRBV28 to TRBJ1-5; D ambiguous. The V end was cut by 3 bases, the J end by 4 bases, with 13 bases between. The CDR3 totals 15 residues. CDR1 and CDR2 from the germline V gene are MDHEN and SYDVKM.

V usage is TRBV6-6 and J usage is TRBJ1-2; 8 bases agree with TRBD1. Germline CDR1 and CDR2: MNHNY and SVGAGI (reference sequence). This CDR3 is built from 15 residues. Trimming at V came to 6 bases and at J to 8 bases, leaving 14 bases not matched to a gene. CDR3 in amino acids: CASSLQTGESTGYTF. The CDR3 nucleotides read TGTGCCAGCAGCCTCCAGACAGGGGAATCCACGGGCTACACCTTC.

This chain links TRBV12-1 with TRBJ1-5; the table assigns TRBD1, which was not confirmed against the DNA. TRBV12-1 is classified as a pseudogene. This CDR3 contains 14 residues. The CDR3 loop is CASSPTGFNQPQHF. The DNA of the CDR3 is TGTGCCAGCAGCCCAACAGGTTTCAATCAGCCCCAGCATTTT.